This entry is about one T cell receptor beta chain. The antigen remains undetermined. This sample is drawn from a study of T cell responses to AZD1222 COVID-19 vaccine. Points from the study as a whole: Spike-spanning, vaccine-associated CD4 TCRs were dominant at 160-218 and 743-854. Donors, mostly white British, included more females; clonal diversity was possibly underestimated.

CDR1 and CDR2 (germline): SGHTA, FQGNSA. This CDR3 spans 16 amino acids. The V gene end was trimmed by 6 bases and the J gene end by 7 bases; junction bases not matched to a gene: 10. Clones were read by immunoSEQ multiplex PCR, and TCRdb kept only the in-frame ones, dropping some. Counted here are more than 100,000 clones, more than 85% occurring once; the ten biggest clones make up 4.5% to 6%. This clonotype originated in an adult who received the AZD1222 COVID-19 vaccine. Source: peripheral blood, taken 28 days after the second AZD1222 dose. The chain recombines TRBV7-2 with TRBJ2-2; TRBD2 agrees at 11 bases. CDR3 in DNA: TGTGCCAGCAGACTCTCGACTAGCGGGATCAACGGGGAGCTGTTTTTT. This encodes CASRLSTSGINGELFF.